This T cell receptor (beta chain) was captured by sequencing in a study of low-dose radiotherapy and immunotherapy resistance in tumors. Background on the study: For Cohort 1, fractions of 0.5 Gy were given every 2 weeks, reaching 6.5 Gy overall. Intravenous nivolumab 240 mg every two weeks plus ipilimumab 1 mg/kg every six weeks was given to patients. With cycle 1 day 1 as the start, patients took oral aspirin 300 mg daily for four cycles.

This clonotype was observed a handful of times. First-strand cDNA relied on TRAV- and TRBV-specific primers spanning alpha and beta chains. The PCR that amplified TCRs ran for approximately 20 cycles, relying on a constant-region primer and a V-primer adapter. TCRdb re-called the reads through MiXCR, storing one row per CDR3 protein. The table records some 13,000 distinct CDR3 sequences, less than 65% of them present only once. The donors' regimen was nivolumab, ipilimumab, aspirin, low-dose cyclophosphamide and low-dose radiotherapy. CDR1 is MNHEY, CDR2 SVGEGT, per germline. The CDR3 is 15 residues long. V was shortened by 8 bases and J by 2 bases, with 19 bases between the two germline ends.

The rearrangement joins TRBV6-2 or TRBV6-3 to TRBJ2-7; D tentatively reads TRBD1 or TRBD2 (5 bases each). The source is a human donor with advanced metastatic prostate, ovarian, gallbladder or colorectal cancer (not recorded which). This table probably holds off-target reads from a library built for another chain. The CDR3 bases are TGTGCCAGCGAGTACCAACGGGACGGAGCCTACGAGCAGTACTTC. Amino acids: CASEYQRDGAYEQYF.